This entry lists 25 T cell receptor beta chains sequenced from one sample in a study of OX40 agonist ivuxolimab in advanced cancers. Libraries were prepared by immunoSEQ multiplex PCR; TCRdb keeps only in-frame clonotypes and omits some of them. The repertoire holds about 10,000 clones, with over 70% as singletons. Sequencing was performed on CD4+ or CD8+ T cells sorted from blood, taken in a trial of the OX40 agonist ivuxolimab. The receptor source for this set is an adult with an advanced solid tumor such as melanoma, head and neck, liver or kidney cancer.

The J gene is TRBJ2-1, the V gene TRBV23-1; D is unresolved. TRBV23-1 is identified as an open reading frame with a role that is uncertain. The CDR3 loop spans 10 amino acids. Trimming removed 7 bases at V and 5 bases at J, with 3 bases between. CDR3 sequence (DNA): TGCGCCAGCACCCACAATGAGCAGTTCTTC. This encodes CASTHNEQFF.

This clone was seen only a few times. The J gene is TRBJ1-4, the V gene TRBV15, with TRBD1 identical over 8 bases. With 5 bases clipped from V and 13 bases from J, the junction kept 15 bases outside the gene matches. The germline gives CDR1 LNHNV, CDR2 YYDKDF (reference sequence). The CDR3 totals 15 residues. The CDR3 protein is CATSEGTGGAGGLFF. As DNA, the CDR3 is TGTGCCACCAGCGAGGGGACAGGTGGGGCAGGGGGACTGTTTTTT.

V usage is TRBV6-1 and J usage is TRBJ2-3; D gene unclear. Germline V CDR1 and CDR2: MNHNS, SASEGT. The V and J ends lost 9 bases and 3 bases respectively, with 10 bases between them. The CDR3 runs to 12 residues. Here the CDR3 reads CASWTWTDTQYF. As DNA, the CDR3 is TGTGCCAGTTGGACGTGGACAGATACGCAGTATTTT.

V gene TRBV19 combines with J gene TRBJ2-5; 15 nucleotides align to TRBD2. The CDR3 consists of 17 residues. Per germline, CDR1 LNHDA and CDR2 SQIVND (reference sequence). Trimming at V came to 6 bases and at J to 11 bases, leaving 16 bases not matched to a gene. The chain's CDR3 is CASSRVFQGTSGGSQYF. The DNA for the CDR3 is TGTGCCAGTAGCCGAGTATTCCAAGGGACTAGCGGGGGGAGTCAGTACTTC.

This clone was detected only a few times. J is TRBJ2-1 and V is TRBV9; 8 bases line up with TRBD1. Trimming took 3 bases from V and 10 from J; bases not matched to a gene: 9. The CDR3 runs to 14 residues. Germline V gene lookup returns CDR1 SGDLS and CDR2 YYNGEE. The CDR3 is CASSESYRGREQFF. The CDR3, as DNA: TGTGCCAGCAGCGAGTCCTACAGGGGGAGGGAGCAGTTCTTC.

The chain is built from TRBV5-5 and TRBJ2-2; tentatively, D is TRBD2 (7 bases). Germline CDR1 is SGHKS and CDR2 is YYEKEE (reference sequence). The CDR3 is 15 residues long. V was pared by 6 bases and J by 3 bases, with 15 bases between. The CDR3 DNA reads as TGTGCCAGCACGACATGGGAGGGGGACACCGGGGAGCTGTTTTTT. Translation: CASTTWEGDTGELFF.

The V gene is TRBV6-5, the J gene TRBJ2-2, with a tentative D call TRBD1 (5 bases). Germline V lookup: CDR1 MNHEY, CDR2 SVGAGI. CDR3 length: 12 residues. Deletions cut 2 bases from V and 11 bases from J, with 9 bases between. The CDR3: CASSYRTGELFF. The CDR3, as DNA: TGTGCCAGCAGTTACCGAACAGGAGAGCTGTTTTTT.

The chain is built from TRBV11-2 and TRBJ2-7; D remains ambiguous. There are 12 residues in the CDR3. Trimming stripped 5 bases from V and 1 base from J, with 6 bases between. Germline CDR1 reads SGHAT; CDR2 reads FQNNGV. The CDR3 DNA sequence: TGTGCCAGCAGCCACAATTCCTACGAGCAGTACTTC. This gives the protein CASSHNSYEQYF.

The V call is TRBV9, the J call TRBJ1-1, with a weak D call TRBD1 (6 bases). This CDR3 has 15 amino acids. Germline V gene sequence: CDR1 SGDLS, CDR2 YYNGEE. The V and J ends lost 0 bases and 1 base respectively, with 10 bases between them. The CDR3 spells CASSVARGGNTEAFF. CDR3 sequence (DNA): TGTGCCAGCAGCGTAGCTCGAGGGGGGAACACTGAAGCTTTCTTT.

This clone was seen just once. The rearrangement uses TRBV6-1 and TRBJ2-1; TRBD2 aligns across 10 bases. The junction had 10 bases not matched to a gene; V was cut back by 8 bases and J by 6 bases. Germline CDR1 is MNHNS and CDR2 is SASEGT. CDR3 size: 15 residues. DNA for the CDR3: TGTGCCAGCGGACTCTCTAGCGGGAGTAGCAATGAGCAGTTCTTC. It specifies CASGLSSGSSNEQFF.

V gene TRBV9 combines with J gene TRBJ1-3; 8 bases are shared with TRBD1. This CDR3 spans 15 amino acids. Losses at the gene ends were 3 bases for V and 3 bases for J; bases not matched to a gene: 5. CDR1 and CDR2 from the germline V gene are SGDLS and YYNGEE. The CDR3 nucleotides are TGTGCCAGCAGCGAGCAGGGGGCAGGTGGAAACACCATATATTTT. Protein sequence: CASSEQGAGGNTIYF. The full variable domain, rest sourced from reference TRBV9 and TRBJ1-3, is DSGVTQTPKHLITATGQRVTLRCSPRSGDLSVYWYQQSLDQGLQFLIQYYNGEERAKGNILERFSAQQFPDLHSELNLSSLELGDSALYFCASSEQGAGGNTIYFGEGSWLTVV.

This clone was seen more than once but under ten times. This sequence joins TRBV2 and TRBJ2-4; possibly TRBD1 or TRBD2 for D (5 bases each). The germline V gene has CDR1 SNHLY and CDR2 FYNNEI. The CDR3 consists of 14 residues. Trimming removed 8 bases at V and 3 bases at J, with 14 bases between. This CDR3 reads CASLLGVGKNIQYF. The CDR3 DNA reads as TGTGCCAGCCTCTTGGGGGTAGGCAAAAACATTCAGTACTTC.

Within the sample, this clone is medium-sized (0.01 to 0.1%). The V gene is TRBV13, the J gene TRBJ1-2; the match to TRBD1 covers 9 bases. Germline lookup yields CDR1 PRHDT and CDR2 FYEKMQ (reference sequence). This CDR3 has 15 amino acids. The junction had 7 bases not matched to a gene; V was cut back by 0 bases and J by 8 bases. The DNA for the CDR3 is TGTGCCAGCAGCTTAGGGAGGACAGGGGTAAGAGGCTACACCTTC. This translates into CASSLGRTGVRGYTF.

This chain joins TRBV27 and TRBJ2-1, with 10 positions matching TRBD2. V gave up 5 bases and J gave up 0 bases; unmatched junction bases: 22. This CDR3 is built from 22 residues. Germline CDR1 reads MNHEY; CDR2 reads SMNVEV (reference sequence). DNA of the CDR3: TGTGCCAGCAGTCCTTTAGGGAATGGGGACCTAGCGGGAGTGTTCTCCTACAATGAGCAGTTCTTC. It codes for CASSPLGNGDLAGVFSYNEQFF.

Details on this clone: At one of its ends the junction is not consistent with the germline gene, which may arise from a read error. The chain joins TRBV7-7 to TRBJ2-1, with D uncertain. The CDR3 runs to 16 residues. Germline-derived CDR1 and CDR2 are SSHAT and FNYEAQ (reference sequence). DNA of the CDR3: TGTGCTAGCAGCTTAGGCCCCGTTGGGTCCTACAATGAGCAGTTCTTC. It yields the protein CASSLGPVGSYNEQFF.

The J gene is TRBJ1-1, the V gene TRBV11-2; TRBD1 might be the D (5 bases). The CDR3 runs 15 residues. CDR1 is SGHAT and CDR2 is FQNNGV in the germline V gene. V dropped 4 bases and J dropped 3 bases, with 15 bases sitting between them. Here the CDR3 reads CASSSRAGLDTEAFF. CDR3 DNA: TGTGCCAGCAGCTCGAGGGCAGGGTTGGACACTGAAGCTTTCTTT.

The chain uses TRBV7-3 and TRBJ2-5; D is unresolved. The CDR3 length is 13 residues. V lost 3 bases and J lost 2, with 7 bases in between. CDR1 and CDR2 from the germline V gene are SGHTA and FQGTGA. This CDR3 is CASSFGPQETQYF. In DNA form, the CDR3 reads TGTGCCAGCAGCTTTGGGCCGCAAGAGACCCAGTACTTC.

CDR3 sequence: CASSQGQETDTQYF. The CDR3 region has the DNA TGTGCCAGCAGCCAGGGACAGGAGACAGATACGCAGTATTTT. This chain joins TRBV6-4 and TRBJ2-3; TRBD1 matches 8 bases. Losses at the gene ends were 6 bases for V and 3 bases for J; bases not matched to a gene: 5. Germline lookup yields CDR1 MRHNA and CDR2 SNTAGT. The CDR3 has 14 residues.

The chain combines TRBV14 with TRBJ2-1; weak D call: TRBD1 (6 bases). This CDR3 region has 14 residues. V lost 4 bases to trimming and J lost 5 bases, with 12 bases between them. Germline CDR1 reads SGHDN; CDR2 reads FVKESK. The CDR3 is CASSLPGQNNEQFF. The CDR3 DNA sequence: TGTGCCAGCAGCCTGCCCGGACAGAACAATGAGCAGTTCTTC.

V gene TRBV27 combines with J gene TRBJ2-7, with 7 bases aligning to TRBD1. J lost 1 base, V lost 6 bases, and 6 bases had no gene match. The CDR3 loop spans 14 amino acids. Germline V gene lookup returns CDR1 MNHEY and CDR2 SMNVEV (reference sequence). Here the CDR3 reads CASSGTGQSYEQYF. The DNA of the CDR3 is TGTGCCAGCAGCGGTACGGGACAGTCCTACGAGCAGTACTTC.

This sequence joins TRBV7-6 and TRBJ2-5, with D possibly called TRBD1 or TRBD2 (5 bases each). CDR1 is SGHVS and CDR2 is FNYEAQ in the germline V gene. The CDR3 extends over 15 amino acids. V was trimmed by 5 bases and J by 1 base, leaving 14 bases between them. In nucleotides, the CDR3 is TGTGCCAGCAGCCCCCCGGGGCCCCTCCAAGAGACCCAGTACTTC. Translated: CASSPPGPLQETQYF.

The V gene is TRBV7-3, the J gene TRBJ2-7; 7 bases map to TRBD2. The junction had 10 bases not matched to a gene; V was cut back by 6 bases and J by 2 bases. In germline, CDR1 is SGHTA, CDR2 FQGTGA. The CDR3 has 15 residues. CDR3 sequence reads: CASSYHGGTTYEQYF. The DNA of the CDR3 is TGTGCCAGCAGTTACCACGGGGGGACTACCTACGAGCAGTACTTC.

In its sample, this clone was seen once. The chain recombines TRBV6-1 with TRBJ2-2; maybe TRBD1 (6 bases). Per germline, CDR1 MNHNS and CDR2 SASEGT. The CDR3 totals 16 residues. The ends were cut back, 3 bases at V and 4 bases at J, with 15 bases in the middle. The CDR3 sequence is CASSEGALKSTGELFF. For the CDR3, the DNA is TGTGCCAGCAGTGAGGGGGCCCTAAAGAGCACCGGGGAGCTGTTTTTT.

The gene calls are TRBV9 and TRBJ2-7, with D tentatively TRBD2 (5 bases). Germline CDR1 SGDLS, CDR2 YYNGEE. This CDR3 is 14 amino acids long. Trimming removed 0 bases from V and 3 bases from J, with 10 bases in between. The CDR3 DNA sequence: TGTGCCAGCAGCGTAGCTGGGAGCTACTACGAGCAGTACTTC. Residues: CASSVAGSYYEQYF.

The rearrangement uses TRBV5-1 and TRBJ1-4; D not resolved. V was pared by 0 bases and J by 8 bases, with 8 bases between. In germline, CDR1 is SGHRS, CDR2 YFSETQ. This CDR3 is 13 amino acids long. The CDR3: CASSLEGLEKLFF. The CDR3 coding sequence is TGCGCCAGCAGCTTGGAAGGATTGGAAAAACTGTTTTTT.